This is a list of T cell receptor beta chains from one sample in a study of cytomegalovirus exposure and HLA in healthy donors. Assay used: immunoSEQ multiplex PCR; TCRdb lists only in-frame clones, some missing. The table shows about 120,000 clones, with 77% occurring only once. Sequencing input: PBMCs. These receptors were collected from a middle-aged man in good health and CMV-seropositive. CDR3s include the opening cysteine and the closing phenylalanine or tryptophan. Each record gives: J gene, D gene, clone size, V gene, CDR3 protein, CDR3 DNA. A D gene is named only where the DNA matches it firmly. Clone sizes are given selectively: once, few, many, or a class where the clone is expanded.

j_call: TRBJ1-3
d_call: .
clone_size: .
v_call: TRBV6-5
cdr3_aa: CASRTTGSSGNTIYF
cdr3_nt: TGTGCCAGCCGTACCACAGGGAGCTCTGGAAACACCATATATTTT

j_call: TRBJ2-1
d_call: .
clone_size: .
v_call: TRBV2
cdr3_aa: CASSKPGNEQFF
cdr3_nt: TGTGCCAGCAGTAAGCCGGGTAATGAGCAGTTCTTC

j_call: TRBJ2-7
d_call: .
clone_size: few
v_call: TRBV19
cdr3_aa: CASSSRDIDEQYF
cdr3_nt: TGTGCCAGTAGTTCCCGGGACATTGACGAGCAGTACTTC

j_call: TRBJ1-5
d_call: TRBD1
clone_size: once
v_call: TRBV6-5
cdr3_aa: CASSRQGTPNQPQHF
cdr3_nt: TGTGCCAGCAGTAGACAGGGTACCCCCAATCAGCCCCAGCATTTT

j_call: TRBJ2-1
d_call: .
clone_size: .
v_call: TRBV23-1
cdr3_aa: CASSQSRAAGWEQFF
cdr3_nt: TGCGCCAGCAGTCAATCTCGGGCGGCGGGATGGGAGCAGTTCTTC

j_call: TRBJ1-2
d_call: TRBD1
clone_size: .
v_call: TRBV30
cdr3_aa: CAWSGTGGAGGYTF
cdr3_nt: TGTGCCTGGAGTGGGACAGGGGGCGCGGGTGGCTACACCTTC

j_call: TRBJ2-1
d_call: TRBD2
clone_size: .
v_call: TRBV5-1
cdr3_aa: CASSLKLAGAGSYNEQFF
cdr3_nt: TGCGCCAGCAGCTTGAAACTAGCGGGGGCAGGATCCTACAATGAGCAGTTCTTC

j_call: TRBJ2-3
d_call: .
clone_size: few
v_call: TRBV15
cdr3_aa: CATSSGGRGLFTDTQYF
cdr3_nt: TGTGCCACCAGCAGCGGGGGCAGGGGGTTATTCACAGATACGCAGTATTTT

j_call: TRBJ2-1
d_call: TRBD2
clone_size: few
v_call: TRBV28
cdr3_aa: CASSPAGGPYNEQFF
cdr3_nt: TGTGCCAGCAGTCCCGCGGGGGGGCCATACAATGAGCAGTTCTTC

j_call: TRBJ2-7
d_call: .
clone_size: .
v_call: TRBV21-1
cdr3_aa: CASRYQGIRSYEQYF
cdr3_nt: TGTGCCAGCAGATACCAGGGAATCAGATCCTACGAGCAGTACTTC

j_call: TRBJ1-1
d_call: .
clone_size: few
v_call: TRBV19
cdr3_aa: CASTPPGNLNTEAFF
cdr3_nt: TGTGCCAGTACCCCACCAGGGAATCTGAACACTGAAGCTTTCTTT

j_call: TRBJ1-2
d_call: .
clone_size: .
v_call: TRBV10-3
cdr3_aa: CAISESTGSNYGYTF
cdr3_nt: TGTGCCATCAGTGAGTCAACGGGTTCTAACTATGGCTACACCTTC

j_call: TRBJ2-7
d_call: TRBD1
clone_size: .
v_call: TRBV6-6
cdr3_aa: CASSSTGFEQYF
cdr3_nt: TGTGCCAGCAGTTCGACAGGGTTCGAGCAGTACTTC

j_call: TRBJ1-2
d_call: TRBD1
clone_size: .
v_call: TRBV14
cdr3_aa: CASSQPSTGTGTNYGYTF
cdr3_nt: TGTGCCAGCAGCCAACCTAGTACTGGGACAGGGACTAACTATGGCTACACCTTC

j_call: TRBJ2-1
d_call: TRBD2
clone_size: .
v_call: TRBV18
cdr3_aa: CASSSGTSGGNEQFF
cdr3_nt: TGTGCCAGCTCCTCCGGGACTAGCGGGGGCAATGAGCAGTTCTTC

j_call: TRBJ1-5
d_call: .
clone_size: .
v_call: TRBV5-1
cdr3_aa: CASSAWAGQPQHF
cdr3_nt: TGCGCCAGCAGCGCTTGGGCGGGTCAGCCCCAGCATTTT

j_call: TRBJ2-1
d_call: TRBD2
clone_size: .
v_call: TRBV4-2
cdr3_aa: CASSQDRAGVNNEQFF
cdr3_nt: TGTGCCAGCAGCCAAGATAGAGCGGGGGTTAACAATGAGCAGTTCTTC

j_call: TRBJ1-1
d_call: .
clone_size: .
v_call: TRBV6-5
cdr3_aa: CASSYYGAASTEAFF
cdr3_nt: TGTGCCAGCAGTTACTATGGTGCAGCGTCGACTGAAGCTTTCTTT

j_call: TRBJ2-2
d_call: TRBD1
clone_size: .
v_call: TRBV28
cdr3_aa: CASSSRDRVTGELFF
cdr3_nt: TGTGCCAGCAGTTCCCGGGACAGGGTCACAGGGGAGCTGTTTTTT

j_call: TRBJ2-2
d_call: TRBD1
clone_size: .
v_call: TRBV11-2
cdr3_aa: CAGSDRERTGELFF
cdr3_nt: TGTGCCGGCAGTGACAGGGAACGGACCGGGGAGCTGTTTTTT

j_call: TRBJ1-2
d_call: .
clone_size: .
v_call: TRBV28
cdr3_aa: CASSLPDYGYTF
cdr3_nt: TGTGCCAGCAGTTTGCCAGACTATGGCTACACCTTC

j_call: TRBJ1-1
d_call: .
clone_size: .
v_call: TRBV4-1
cdr3_aa: CASSQLGRGLGAFF
cdr3_nt: TGCGCCAGCAGCCAGCTTGGGCGGGGCCTTGGAGCTTTCTTT

j_call: TRBJ2-1
d_call: .
clone_size: .
v_call: TRBV7-2
cdr3_aa: CASSLALGGRYNEQFF
cdr3_nt: TGTGCCAGCAGCTTAGCGCTGGGGGGGCGGTACAATGAGCAGTTCTTC

j_call: TRBJ1-6
d_call: .
clone_size: few
v_call: TRBV7-9
cdr3_aa: CASSLYEGSPLHF
cdr3_nt: TGTGCCAGCAGCTTATACGAGGGTTCACCCCTCCACTTT

j_call: TRBJ1-1
d_call: .
clone_size: once
v_call: TRBV11-2
cdr3_aa: CASRRRGPINTEAFF
cdr3_nt: TGTGCCAGCAGGCGGAGGGGCCCGATCAACACTGAAGCTTTCTTT

j_call: TRBJ2-5
d_call: TRBD1
clone_size: .
v_call: TRBV7-9
cdr3_aa: CASSLTGAKETQYF
cdr3_nt: TGTGCCAGCAGCTTGACAGGGGCAAAAGAGACCCAGTACTTC

j_call: TRBJ2-2
d_call: .
clone_size: .
v_call: TRBV28
cdr3_aa: CASSWPNTGELFF
cdr3_nt: TGTGCCAGCAGTTGGCCGAACACCGGGGAGCTGTTTTTT

j_call: TRBJ2-5
d_call: TRBD2
clone_size: .
v_call: TRBV9
cdr3_aa: CASSADLTSRREQETQYF
cdr3_nt: TGTGCCAGCAGCGCGGACCTGACTAGCCGGAGGGAACAAGAGACCCAGTACTTC

j_call: TRBJ2-2
d_call: TRBD1
clone_size: few
v_call: TRBV19
cdr3_aa: CSSRDRDNTGELFF
cdr3_nt: TGTTCCTCCCGGGACAGGGATAACACCGGGGAGCTGTTTTTT

j_call: TRBJ1-1
d_call: TRBD1
clone_size: .
v_call: TRBV7-9
cdr3_aa: CSSSLGGGVEAFF
cdr3_nt: TGTTCCAGCAGCTTAGGGGGCGGGGTAGAAGCTTTCTTT

j_call: TRBJ2-7
d_call: .
clone_size: .
v_call: TRBV4-1
cdr3_aa: CASSQDESSGYPYEQYF
cdr3_nt: TGCGCCAGCAGCCAAGATGAATCTTCGGGATACCCCTACGAGCAGTACTTC

j_call: TRBJ2-7
d_call: TRBD1
clone_size: .
v_call: TRBV7-8
cdr3_aa: CASSLGNRGRIFF
cdr3_nt: TGTGCCAGCAGCTTAGGAAACAGGGGGCGCATTTTTTTC

j_call: TRBJ1-1
d_call: .
clone_size: .
v_call: TRBV18
cdr3_aa: CASSPIAPRNTEAFF
cdr3_nt: TGTGCCAGCTCACCGATAGCGCCCCGGAACACTGAAGCTTTCTTT

j_call: TRBJ2-7
d_call: TRBD1
clone_size: .
v_call: TRBV27
cdr3_aa: CASSLTGTGRSYEQYF
cdr3_nt: TGTGCCAGCAGTCTCACCGGGACAGGACGTTCCTACGAGCAGTACTTC

j_call: TRBJ1-3
d_call: .
clone_size: .
v_call: TRBV19
cdr3_aa: CASSIGEFNTIYF
cdr3_nt: TGTGCCAGTAGTATAGGGGAGTTCAACACCATATATTTT

j_call: TRBJ2-7
d_call: TRBD1
clone_size: .
v_call: TRBV11-1
cdr3_aa: CASSSTGGRTYEQYF
cdr3_nt: TGTGCCAGCAGCTCGACAGGGGGGAGAACCTACGAGCAGTACTTC

j_call: TRBJ1-6
d_call: TRBD1
clone_size: .
v_call: TRBV7-2
cdr3_aa: CASSFRFTGTGGGSPLHF
cdr3_nt: TGTGCCAGCAGCTTTAGATTTACCGGGACAGGGGGTGGATCACCCCTCCACTTT

j_call: TRBJ2-7
d_call: .
clone_size: .
v_call: TRBV6-5
cdr3_aa: CASSYSTYYEQYF
cdr3_nt: TGTGCCAGCAGTTACTCCACCTACTACGAGCAGTACTTC

j_call: TRBJ2-5
d_call: TRBD2
clone_size: .
v_call: TRBV5-1
cdr3_aa: CASSPSPAGGRETQYF
cdr3_nt: TGCGCCAGCAGCCCGAGTCCAGCGGGAGGCCGAGAGACCCAGTACTTC

j_call: TRBJ1-6
d_call: TRBD1
clone_size: few
v_call: TRBV11-2
cdr3_aa: CASSLDPRQGSNSPLHF
cdr3_nt: TGTGCCAGCAGCTTAGACCCCCGACAGGGGTCTAATTCACCCCTCCACTTT